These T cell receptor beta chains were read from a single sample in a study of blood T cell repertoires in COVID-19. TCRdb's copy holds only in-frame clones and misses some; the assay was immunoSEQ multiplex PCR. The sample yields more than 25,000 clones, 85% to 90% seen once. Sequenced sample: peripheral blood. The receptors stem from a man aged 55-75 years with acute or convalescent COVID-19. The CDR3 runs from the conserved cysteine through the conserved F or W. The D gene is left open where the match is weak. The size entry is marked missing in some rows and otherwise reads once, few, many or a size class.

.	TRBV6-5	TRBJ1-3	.	CASSYRGSSGNTIYF	TGTGCCAGCAGTTATAGGGGGAGCTCTGGAAACACCATATATTTT
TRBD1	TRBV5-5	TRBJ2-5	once	CASSSRQGEETQYF	TGTGCCAGCAGCTCAAGACAGGGGGAAGAGACCCAGTACTTC
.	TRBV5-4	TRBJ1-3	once	CASSPPTVTYSGNTIYF	TGTGCCAGCAGCCCCCCTACGGTTACTTACTCTGGAAACACCATATATTTT
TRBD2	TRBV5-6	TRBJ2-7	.	CASSLTSGRALYEQYF	TGTGCCAGCAGCTTGACTAGCGGGAGGGCCTTGTACGAGCAGTACTTC
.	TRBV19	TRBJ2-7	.	CASSSWGASYEQYF	TGTGCCAGCTCTTCCTGGGGAGCCTCCTACGAGCAGTACTTC
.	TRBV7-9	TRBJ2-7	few	CASSLVGTSEQYF	TGTGCCAGCAGCTTAGTTGGGACTTCCGAGCAGTACTTC
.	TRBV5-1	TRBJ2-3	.	CASGGGRGTDTQYF	TGCGCCAGCGGAGGGGGCAGGGGCACAGATACGCAGTATTTT
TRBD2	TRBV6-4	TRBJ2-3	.	CASSDSGASGADTQYF	TGTGCCAGCAGTGACTCGGGAGCTAGCGGGGCAGATACGCAGTATTTT
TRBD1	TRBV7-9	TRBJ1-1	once	CASSYGQGVTEAFF	TGTGCCAGCAGCTACGGACAGGGGGTTACTGAAGCTTTCTTT
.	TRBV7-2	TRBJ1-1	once	CASSSTSYGLMNTEAFF	TGTGCCAGCAGCTCAACAAGCTACGGACTAATGAACACTGAAGCTTTCTTT
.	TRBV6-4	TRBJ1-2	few	CASSLDSVPYGYTF	TGTGCCAGCAGTTTGGACAGCGTCCCCTATGGCTACACCTTC
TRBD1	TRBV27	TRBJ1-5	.	CASSLDRAGNQPQHF	TGTGCCAGCAGTTTAGACAGGGCGGGCAATCAGCCCCAGCATTTT
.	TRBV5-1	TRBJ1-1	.	CASSLGQAIGMNTEAFF	TGCGCCAGCAGCTTGGGACAGGCCATAGGCATGAACACTGAAGCTTTCTTT
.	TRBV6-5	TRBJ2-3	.	CASRDSLTSTDTQYF	TGTGCCAGCAGGGACAGTCTGACTAGCACAGATACGCAGTATTTT
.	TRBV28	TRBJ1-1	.	CASSSGGLAANTEAFF	TGTGCCAGCAGCTCTGGAGGGCTTGCTGCGAACACTGAAGCTTTCTTT
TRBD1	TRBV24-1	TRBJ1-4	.	CATSDGGQGEKLFF	TGTGCCACCAGTGATGGGGGACAGGGAGAAAAACTGTTTTTT
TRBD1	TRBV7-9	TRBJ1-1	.	CASSYYRGAEAFF	TGTGCCAGCAGCTATTACAGGGGGGCTGAAGCTTTCTTT
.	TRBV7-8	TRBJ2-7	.	CASSLGDTSYEQYF	TGTGCCAGCAGCTTAGGGGACACATCCTACGAGCAGTACTTC
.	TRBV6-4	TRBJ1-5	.	CASSESGGGQPQHF	TGTGCCAGCAGTGAGTCCGGGGGAGGCCAGCCCCAGCATTTT
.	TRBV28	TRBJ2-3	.	CASIAIGDTQYF	TGTGCCAGCATCGCGATCGGAGATACGCAGTATTTT
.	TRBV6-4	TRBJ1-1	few	CASSDSTRGRAFF	TGTGCCAGCAGTGACTCGACACGAGGGAGAGCTTTCTTT
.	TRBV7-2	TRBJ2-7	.	CASSLGAFYEQYF	TGTGCCAGCAGCTTAGGGGCCTTTTACGAGCAGTACTTC
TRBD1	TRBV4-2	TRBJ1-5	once	CASSSIGRGLHSNQPQHF	TGTGCCAGCAGCTCAATCGGCAGGGGGCTACATAGCAATCAGCCCCAGCATTTT
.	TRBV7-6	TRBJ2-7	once	CASSPQQGYEQYF	TGTGCCAGCAGCCCTCAACAGGGCTACGAGCAGTACTTC
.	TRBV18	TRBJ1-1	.	CASSPVLQGSTEAFF	TGTGCCAGCTCACCAGTATTGCAGGGGAGCACTGAAGCTTTCTTT
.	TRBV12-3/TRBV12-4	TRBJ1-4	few	CASSLNREKLFF	TGTGCCAGCAGTTTAAACAGGGAAAAACTGTTTTTT
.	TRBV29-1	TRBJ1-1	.	CSVNPGALDAFF	TGCAGCGTTAACCCGGGAGCCCTCGACGCTTTCTTT
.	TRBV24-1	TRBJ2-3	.	CATGSQRESTDTQYF	TGTGCCACCGGGTCTCAGAGGGAAAGCACAGATACGCAGTATTTT
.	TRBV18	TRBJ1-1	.	CASSPRTGLDTEAFF	TGTGCCAGCTCACCAAGAACAGGGTTGGACACTGAAGCTTTCTTT
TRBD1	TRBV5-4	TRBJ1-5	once	CASSNRDRGNQPQHF	TGTGCCAGCAGCAACCGGGACAGGGGCAATCAGCCCCAGCATTTT
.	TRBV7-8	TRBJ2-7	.	CASSLNRESYEQYF	TGTGCCAGCAGCTTAAACAGGGAATCCTACGAGCAGTACTTC
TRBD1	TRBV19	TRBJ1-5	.	CASSRTGTGDQPQHF	TGTGCCAGTAGTAGAACCGGGACAGGGGATCAGCCCCAGCATTTT
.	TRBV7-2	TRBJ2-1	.	CASSVLNEQFF	TGTGCCAGCAGCGTCCTGAATGAGCAGTTCTTC
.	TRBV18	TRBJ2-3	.	CASSPTGITSTDTQYF	TGTGCCAGCTCACCAACGGGGATTACTAGCACAGATACGCAGTATTTT
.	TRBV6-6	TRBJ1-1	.	CASRSQGNTEAFF	TGTGCCAGCAGATCCCAGGGGAACACTGAAGCTTTCTTT
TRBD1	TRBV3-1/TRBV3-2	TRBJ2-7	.	CASSPGTGALEQYF	TGTGCCAGCAGTCCCGGGACAGGTGCACTCGAGCAGTACTTC
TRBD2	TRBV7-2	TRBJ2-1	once	CASSSLAGGWNEQFF	TGTGCCAGCAGCTCTCTAGCGGGGGGTTGGAATGAGCAGTTCTTC
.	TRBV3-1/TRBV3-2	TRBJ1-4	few	CASSQFTGATNEKLFF	TGTGCCAGCAGCCAATTCACAGGCGCAACTAATGAAAAACTGTTTTTT
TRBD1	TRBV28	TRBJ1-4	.	CASSSGTGRLNEKLFF	TGTGCCAGCAGTAGTGGGACAGGGCGGCTGAATGAAAAACTGTTTTTT
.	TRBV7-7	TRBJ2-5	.	CASSPPPGASDQETQYF	TGTGCTAGCAGCCCGCCTCCTGGGGCTAGCGACCAAGAGACCCAGTACTTC
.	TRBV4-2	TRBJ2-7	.	CASSQGQAYEQYF	TGTGCCAGCAGCCAAGGACAGGCCTACGAGCAGTACTTC
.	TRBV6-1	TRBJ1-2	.	CASSERQGSLKGTF	TGTGCCAGCAGTGAAAGGCAGGGGAGCCTTAAGGGGACCTTC
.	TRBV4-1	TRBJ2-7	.	CASSQGDITYEQYF	TGCGCCAGCAGCCAAGGAGACATAACCTACGAGCAGTACTTC
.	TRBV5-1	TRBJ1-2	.	CASSEGQVNYGYTF	TGCGCCAGCAGCGAGGGCCAAGTGAACTATGGCTACACCTTC
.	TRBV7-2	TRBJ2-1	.	CASSTSRTSNNEQFF	TGTGCCAGCAGTACCTCTAGGACTTCTAACAATGAGCAGTTCTTC
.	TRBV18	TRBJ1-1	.	CASSPLGDNEAFF	TGTGCCAGCTCACCCCTAGGGGATAATGAAGCTTTCTTT
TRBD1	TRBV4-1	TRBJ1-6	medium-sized	CASSQPGQGYSPLHF	TGCGCCAGCAGCCAGCCGGGACAGGGTTATTCACCCCTCCACTTT
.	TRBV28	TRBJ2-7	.	CASTSVSYEQYF	TGTGCCAGCACGAGTGTCTCCTACGAGCAGTACTTC
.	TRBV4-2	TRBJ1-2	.	CASSQGGGIYGYTF	TGTGCCAGCAGCCAAGGAGGAGGGATCTATGGCTACACCTTC
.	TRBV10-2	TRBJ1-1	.	CASSRSVDTEAFF	TGCGCCAGCAGTAGGAGTGTCGACACTGAAGCTTTCTTT
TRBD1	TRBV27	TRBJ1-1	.	CASSLFTPRAGQGGGNTEAFF	TGTGCCAGCAGTTTATTTACCCCCCGGGCAGGACAGGGCGGCGGGAACACTGAAGCTTTCTTT
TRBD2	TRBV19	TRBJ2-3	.	CASSIYSGGAADTQYF	TGTGCCAGTAGTATCTATAGCGGGGGGGCTGCAGATACGCAGTATTTT
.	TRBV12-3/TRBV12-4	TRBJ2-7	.	CASTGVTYEQYF	TGTGCCAGCACAGGGGTGACCTACGAGCAGTACTTC
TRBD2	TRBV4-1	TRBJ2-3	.	CASSLQAQGLMTDTQYF	TGCGCCAGCAGCTTACAGGCCCAGGGACTAATGACAGATACGCAGTATTTT
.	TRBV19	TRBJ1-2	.	CASSIDRAGGYTF	TGTGCCAGTAGTATTGACCGAGCCGGGGGCTACACCTTC
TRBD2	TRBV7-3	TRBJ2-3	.	CASSRLAGEPDTQYF	TGTGCCAGCAGCCGACTAGCGGGTGAACCAGATACGCAGTATTTT
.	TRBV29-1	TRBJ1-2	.	CSVDEAGYGYTF	TGCAGCGTTGATGAGGCGGGCTATGGCTACACCTTC
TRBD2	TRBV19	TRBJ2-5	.	CASSIGLAEVQETQYF	TGTGCCAGTAGTATAGGACTAGCGGAAGTGCAAGAGACCCAGTACTTC
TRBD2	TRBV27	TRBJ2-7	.	CASSLRPPGLAESYEQYF	TGTGCCAGCAGTTTACGACCCCCGGGACTAGCGGAATCCTACGAGCAGTACTTC